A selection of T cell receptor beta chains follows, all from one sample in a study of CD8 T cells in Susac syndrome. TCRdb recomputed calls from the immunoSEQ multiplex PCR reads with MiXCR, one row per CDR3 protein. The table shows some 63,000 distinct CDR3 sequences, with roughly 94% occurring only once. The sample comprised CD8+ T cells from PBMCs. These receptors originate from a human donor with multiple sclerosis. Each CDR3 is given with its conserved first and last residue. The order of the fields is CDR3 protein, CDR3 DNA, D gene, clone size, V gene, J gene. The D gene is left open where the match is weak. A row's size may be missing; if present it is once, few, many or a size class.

CDR3aa: CASKVGPWSDYEQYF; CDR3nt: TGTGCCAGCAAAGTCGGTCCCTGGAGTGACTACGAGCAGTACTTC; d_gene: .; abundance: .; v_gene: TRBV27; j_gene: TRBJ2-7
CDR3aa: CASSLTGQYQPQHF; CDR3nt: TGTGCCAGCAGTTTAACGGGACAGTATCAGCCCCAGCATTTT; d_gene: TRBD1; abundance: .; v_gene: TRBV27; j_gene: TRBJ1-5
CDR3aa: CASSYRGSTGELFF; CDR3nt: TGCGCCAGCAGCTACAGGGGGTCCACCGGGGAGCTGTTTTTT; d_gene: TRBD1; abundance: .; v_gene: TRBV5-1; j_gene: TRBJ2-2
CDR3aa: CASSFRQSDEQYF; CDR3nt: TGTGCCAGCAGTTTCCGACAGTCCGACGAGCAGTACTTC; d_gene: .; abundance: once; v_gene: TRBV28; j_gene: TRBJ2-7
CDR3aa: CASSYLGAGASNEQFF; CDR3nt: TGTGCCAGCAGTTACTTGGGAGCGGGGGCCTCAAATGAGCAGTTCTTC; d_gene: TRBD2; abundance: .; v_gene: TRBV6-5; j_gene: TRBJ2-1
CDR3aa: CASIDRENYGYTF; CDR3nt: TGTGCCAGCATCGACAGGGAGAACTATGGCTACACCTTC; d_gene: TRBD1; abundance: .; v_gene: TRBV5-4; j_gene: TRBJ1-2
CDR3aa: CASSPIGAEAFF; CDR3nt: TGTGCCAGCAGTCCTATCGGCGCTGAAGCTTTCTTT; d_gene: .; abundance: once; v_gene: TRBV27; j_gene: TRBJ1-1
CDR3aa: CASMVSGDEQFF; CDR3nt: TGTGCCAGCATGGTTAGCGGGGATGAGCAGTTCTTC; d_gene: TRBD2; abundance: once; v_gene: TRBV6-6; j_gene: TRBJ2-1
CDR3aa: CASSASRETNEKLFF; CDR3nt: TGTGCCAGCAGTGCATCCAGAGAGACTAATGAAAAACTGTTTTTT; d_gene: .; abundance: .; v_gene: TRBV28; j_gene: TRBJ1-4
CDR3aa: CASSQNTGELFF; CDR3nt: TGTGCCAGCAGCCAAAACACCGGGGAGCTGTTTTTT; d_gene: .; abundance: .; v_gene: TRBV12-3/TRBV12-4; j_gene: TRBJ2-2
CDR3aa: CASSLTGQPQHF; CDR3nt: TGTGCCAGCAGTCTCACCGGCCAGCCCCAGCATTTT; d_gene: .; abundance: .; v_gene: TRBV12-3/TRBV12-4; j_gene: TRBJ1-5